Below, 8 T cell receptor beta chains from the same sample are listed, as sequenced in a study of regulatory T cells in long-lasting Graves disease (dated by TCRdb to 2020 to 2022). The time point label corresponds to: newly diagnosed GD, antithyroid drugs for less than 3 months. For both TCR sequencing and RNA sequencing, RNA was extracted from PBMCs in TRIzol. Library method: multiplex PCR. The reads were generated on an Illumina HiSeq 4000. TCR beta libraries were built with iRepertoire HTBI primers and Arm-PCR amplification of CDR3 regions. TCRdb's own reprocessing of the public reads used fastp at Q25 and MiXCR and kept productive beta chains. Rows with a matching CDR3 protein are joined into one entry that keeps the most common DNA and genes. Here the sample has almost 450,000 distinct CDR3 sequences; less than 20% occur a single time. The biggest ten clones account for around 10% of the sample.

The same data also contributed to another study, on T cells in Graves' hyperthyroidism and ophthalmopathy.

The sample in question was peripheral blood mononuclear cells (PBMCs), obtained at new diagnosis, from a patient treated with antithyroid drugs. Receptor source: a woman in her 30s with Graves disease. Donor details come from another sample of the same person, matched by shared clones.

The J gene is TRBJ2-5, the V gene TRBV27; D unresolved. Trimming cost V 0 bases and J 2 bases, with 7 bases left between them. Germline lookup yields CDR1 MNHEY and CDR2 SMNVEV (reference sequence). The CDR3 contains 14 residues. CDR3: CASSLSSRQETQYF. The CDR3 bases are TGTGCCAGCAGTTTATCTTCTCGACAAGAGACCCAGTACTTC.

This chain uses TRBV29-1 with TRBJ1-2; 9 bases fit TRBD1. Germline V lookup: CDR1 SQVTM, CDR2 ANQGSEA. There are 15 residues in the CDR3. Losses at the gene ends were 4 bases for V and 4 bases for J; bases not matched to a gene: 10. The CDR3 region is CSVGEPKTGGYGYTF. The CDR3, as DNA: TGCAGCGTTGGAGAACCCAAGACAGGGGGCTATGGCTACACCTTC.

Remarks on this clonotype: One junction end does not reproduce the germline sequence, and a read error may be involved. The DNA of the CDR3 is TGTGCCAGCAATTTAGGGGAGGGGGCCGACAATGAGCAGTTCTTC. Its translation: CASNLGEGADNEQFF. V and J are TRBV12-3 or TRBV12-4 and TRBJ2-1; D could derive from TRBD1 or TRBD2 (7 bases each). The CDR3 consists of 15 residues.

The V and J genes are TRBV10-3 and TRBJ2-2; 14 positions agree with TRBD2. Trimming removed 3 bases from V and 6 bases from J; junction bases left unmatched: 6. CDR3 length equals 17 residues. Germline CDR1 reads ENHRY; CDR2 reads SYGVKD. CDR3 nucleotides: TGTGCCATCAGTGAAGGGACTAGCGGGAGTGGGGCCGGGGAGCTGTTTTTT. As protein: CAISEGTSGSGAGELFF.

This clonotype was recorded many times. The V and J genes are TRBV20-1 and TRBJ2-5; D is unresolved. Germline assignment: CDR1 DFQATT and CDR2 SNEGSKA (reference sequence). Trimming pared 4 bases from V and 5 bases from J, leaving 8 bases between. CDR3 length: 11 amino acids. The CDR3 here is CSAILRETQYF. The CDR3 coding sequence is TGCAGTGCTATACTTAGGGAGACCCAGTACTTC.

This clonotype has a count of ten or more. The chain links TRBV7-2 to TRBJ2-7; the D gene could be TRBD1 or TRBD2 (5 bases each). The CDR3 is 15 residues long. The germline V gene has CDR1 SGHTA and CDR2 FQGNSA. The germline V and J ends were trimmed by 6 bases and 0 bases, with 15 bases remaining between them. CDR3 region: CASSLRDGSSYEQYF. In DNA form, the CDR3 reads TGTGCCAGCAGTCTCCGGGACGGTAGCTCCTACGAGCAGTACTTC.

In its sample, this clonotype was seen many times. The chain links TRBV5-1 to TRBJ2-1; TRBD2 is a possible D gene (6 bases). The CDR3 is 13 amino acids. The V end was cut by 4 bases, the J end by 3 bases, with 8 bases between. The germline V gene has CDR1 SGHRS and CDR2 YFSETQ. CDR3 nucleotides: TGCGCCAGCAGCACTAGCAGCTACAATGAGCAGTTCTTC. This gives the protein CASSTSSYNEQFF. Full variable domain (outside the CDR3, taken from reference TRBV5-1 and TRBJ2-1): KAGVTQTPRYLIKTRGQQVTLSCSPISGHRSVSWYQQTPGQGLQFLFEYFSETQRNKGNFPGRFSGRQFSNSRSEMNVSTLELGDSALYLCASSTSSYNEQFFGPGTRLTVL.

This rearrangement joins TRBV2 to TRBJ2-7; 11 nucleotides agree with TRBD2. The CDR3 has 15 residues. J lost 6 bases, V lost 4 bases, and 8 bases had no gene match. Per germline, CDR1 SNHLY and CDR2 FYNNEI. CDR3 sequence (DNA): TGTGCCAGCAGTGCCACTAGCGGGAGAAGTCCCGAGCAGTACTTC. Its translation: CASSATSGRSPEQYF.